Below, 8 T cell receptor beta chains from the same sample are listed, as sequenced in a study of T-cell memory formation after mild COVID-19 (dated by TCRdb to about 2021). The receptor library was made with 5' RACE. The data were produced on an Illumina NovaSeq 6000. TCRdb handled the public reads itself, with Q25 trimming in fastp and clone calling in MiXCR, and kept productive beta chains. Rows merge per CDR3 protein into single entries with the most common DNA and genes. The sample contains approximately 180,000 distinct CDR3 sequences, more than 15% of them found a single time. The ten largest clones take up about 1.9% of the sample. Material: PBMCs or a T cell subset sorted from them (not recorded which). The receptors here all came from an adult woman who had mild COVID-19 (a few samples of this study predate the infection). The sample titles of this study are shuffled in the database, so cell type and time point are left out; the donor was told from shared clones.

This clonotype was picked up a small number of times. V is TRBV5-1 and J is TRBJ2-1; TRBD2 aligns across 9 bases. The ends lost 0 bases at V and 0 bases at J; junction bases unmatched: 4. This CDR3 comprises 17 residues. Per the germline V gene, CDR1 is SGHRS and CDR2 is YFSETQ. As DNA, the CDR3 is TGCGCCAGCAGCTTGGGTAGCGGGAGAATCTCCTACAATGAGCAGTTCTTC. It codes for CASSLGSGRISYNEQFF.

The V and J genes are TRBV7-9 and TRBJ1-3; no definite D call. V shed 7 bases and J shed 9 bases, with 16 bases lying between them. The CDR3 contains 13 residues. The germline V gene encodes CDR1 SEHNR and CDR2 FQNEAQ (reference sequence). CDR3 nucleotides: TGTGCCAGCACCAGAGGGTCCGGCGGCACCATATATTTT. Translation: CASTRGSGGTIYF.

This clonotype was counted only a few times. The CDR3: CAISGGQVRNQPQHF. CDR3 DNA sequence: TGTGCCATCAGTGGGGGACAGGTCCGTAATCAGCCCCAGCATTTT. The genes are TRBV10-3 and TRBJ1-5, with TRBD1 matching over 8 bases. The CDR3 has 15 amino acids. Per germline, CDR1 ENHRY and CDR2 SYGVKD. With 4 bases clipped from V and 4 bases from J, the junction kept 6 bases outside the gene matches.

The chain is built from TRBV7-2 and TRBJ1-4; tentative D call: TRBD1 (5 bases). Germline-derived CDR1 and CDR2 are SGHTA and FQGNSA. V lost 3 bases to trimming and J lost 5 bases, with 13 bases between them. CDR3 size: 15 residues. The CDR3 DNA sequence: TGTGCCAGCAGCTTTCGCAGGGTCGGGAATGAAAAACTGTTTTTT. Its protein product is CASSFRRVGNEKLFF.

This clonotype was found a few times. The rearrangement joins TRBV6-2 or TRBV6-3 to TRBJ1-2, with TRBD1 as a possible D gene (6 bases). CDR1 is MNHEY, CDR2 SVGEGT, per germline. This CDR3 spans 14 amino acids. Trimming left V 6 bases short and J 6 bases short, with 17 bases between. CDR3 region: CASRPPDRIHGYTF. The CDR3 nucleotides are TGTGCCAGCAGACCCCCTGACAGGATCCATGGCTACACCTTC.

This clonotype came up many times. The chain uses TRBV7-6 and TRBJ2-1; weak D call: TRBD1 (6 bases). V was clipped by 2 bases and J by 8 bases, with 16 bases between them. CDR1 and CDR2 from the germline V gene are SGHVS and FNYEAQ. The CDR3 runs to 15 residues. As DNA, the CDR3 is TGTGCCAGCAGCTTATCCAGGGGTAGCGCTGATGAGCAGTTCTTC. Translated, it gives CASSLSRGSADEQFF.

This clonotype was recorded many times. The rearrangement joins TRBV5-1 to TRBJ1-1; perhaps TRBD1 as D (6 bases). The CDR3 consists of 15 residues. CDR1 is SGHRS, CDR2 YFSETQ, per germline. Between the trimmed V and J ends, which lost 6 bases and 0 bases, there was a span of 15 bases. The CDR3, as DNA: TGCGCCAGCAATCAACAGGGCCTAATGAACACTGAAGCTTTCTTT. This codes for CASNQQGLMNTEAFF. The variable domain in full, with the rest retrieved from reference TRBV5-1 and TRBJ1-1, is KAGVTQTPRYLIKTRGQQVTLSCSPISGHRSVSWYQQTPGQGLQFLFEYFSETQRNKGNFPGRFSGRQFSNSRSEMNVSTLELGDSALYLCASNQQGLMNTEAFFGQGTRLTVV.

This clonotype occurred a few times. The chain employs TRBV12-3 or TRBV12-4 and TRBJ2-5; D possibly matches TRBD1 or TRBD2 (5 bases each). Trimming left V 1 base short and J 5 bases short, with 11 bases between. This CDR3 region has 14 residues. The CDR3 loop is CASSLGPGSETQYF. DNA of the CDR3: TGTGCCAGCAGTTTAGGTCCAGGGAGCGAGACCCAGTACTTC.